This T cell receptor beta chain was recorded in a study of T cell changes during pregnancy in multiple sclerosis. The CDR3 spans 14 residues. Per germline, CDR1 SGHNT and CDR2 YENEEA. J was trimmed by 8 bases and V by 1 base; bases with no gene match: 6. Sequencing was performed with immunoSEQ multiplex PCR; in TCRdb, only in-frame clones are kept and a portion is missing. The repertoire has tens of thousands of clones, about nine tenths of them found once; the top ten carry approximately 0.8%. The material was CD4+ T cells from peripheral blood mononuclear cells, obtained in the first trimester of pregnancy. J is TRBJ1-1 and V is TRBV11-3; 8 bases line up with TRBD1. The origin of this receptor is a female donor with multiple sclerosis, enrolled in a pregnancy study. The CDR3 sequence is CASSLAGDRREAFF. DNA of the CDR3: TGTGCCAGCAGCTTAGCGGGGGACAGGAGAGAAGCTTTCTTT.